Shown below are 26 T cell receptor beta chains from a single sample sequenced in a study of blood T cell repertoires in COVID-19. Sequenced by immunoSEQ multiplex PCR; TCRdb stores in-frame clones only, minus some. The top ten clones hold 1% to 1.3% of a sample with 350,000 to 450,000 clones, approximately 92% of them seen once. The material sequenced was PBMCs or T cells enriched from blood (not recorded which). These receptors were taken from a man aged 25 to 40 who had recovered from COVID-19.

This rearrangement joins TRBV11-2 to TRBJ2-5; 8 positions match TRBD1. This CDR3 is 14 amino acids long. The V segment lost 5 bases and the J segment 1 base; nucleotides outside the gene matches: 3. Germline lookup yields CDR1 SGHAT and CDR2 FQNNGV. The CDR3 protein is CASSQQGGQETQYF. The CDR3 DNA sequence: TGTGCCAGCAGCCAACAGGGGGGCCAAGAGACCCAGTACTTC.

This rearrangement joins TRBV30 to TRBJ1-2, with TRBD1 as a possible D gene (6 bases). The germline gives CDR1 GTSNPN, CDR2 SVGIG (reference sequence). The CDR3 has 14 residues. V was cut by 2 bases and J by 0 bases, with 10 bases left in between. CDR3 bases: TGTGCCTGGAGTATACAGGGCTCTAACTATGGCTACACCTTC. It codes for CAWSIQGSNYGYTF. Drawing the rest from reference TRBV30 and TRBJ1-2, the complete variable domain is SQTIHQWPATLVQPVGSPLSLECTVEGTSNPNLYWYRQAAGRGLQLLFYSVGIGQISSEVPQNLSASRPQDRQFILSSKKLLLSDSGFYLCAWSIQGSNYGYTFGSGTRLTVV.

The CDR3 DNA follows: TGTGCCAGCAGCCAAGATATAGGAGGTGGCATTCAGTACTTC. It codes for CASSQDIGGGIQYF. V usage is TRBV14 and J usage is TRBJ2-4, with a weak D call TRBD2 (5 bases). The CDR3 covers 14 residues. Germline V gene lookup returns CDR1 SGHDN and CDR2 FVKESK. V was pared by 0 bases and J by 9 bases, with 12 bases between.

The chain carries TRBV10-3 and TRBJ1-4; no reliable D call. Germline CDR1 is ENHRY and CDR2 is SYGVKD. The CDR3 has 15 residues. Deletions cut 3 bases from V and 0 bases from J, with 8 bases between. DNA for the CDR3: TGTGCCATCAGTGAAACAGTTGCAACTAATGAAAAACTGTTTTTT. Amino acid sequence: CAISETVATNEKLFF.

The chain has TRBV7-3 and TRBJ2-1, with D maybe TRBD1 (5 bases). Germline values: CDR1 SGHTA, CDR2 FQGTGA. The CDR3 runs to 15 residues. The germline V and J ends were trimmed by 5 bases and 1 base, with 12 bases remaining between them. The CDR3 sequence: CASSPRTGSYNEQFF. In DNA, the CDR3 is TGTGCCAGCAGCCCCCGTACAGGTTCCTACAATGAGCAGTTCTTC. Supplemented by reference TRBV7-3 and TRBJ2-1, the full variable domain reads GAGVSQTPSNKVTEKGKYVELRCDPISGHTALYWYRQSLGQGPEFLIYFQGTGAADDSGLPNDRFFAVRPEGSVSTLKIQRTERGDSAVYLCASSPRTGSYNEQFFGPGTRLTVL.

The gene calls are TRBV13 and TRBJ2-6, with TRBD2 identical over 10 bases. CDR1 is PRHDT, CDR2 FYEKMQ, per germline (reference sequence). Germline trimming cut 5 bases from V and 1 base from J; bases unmatched to any gene: 23. This CDR3 comprises 23 residues. This CDR3 is CASSPFPPRGSSGSSSGANVLTF. CDR3 DNA sequence: TGTGCCAGCAGCCCCTTTCCCCCCCGAGGGTCTAGCGGGAGCTCATCTGGGGCCAACGTCCTGACTTTC.

CDR3 region: CASSPGTSESTDTQYF. The CDR3 DNA sequence: TGTGCCAGCAGCCCGGGGACTAGCGAGAGCACAGATACGCAGTATTTT. The chain carries TRBV11-3 and TRBJ2-3, with 10 bases fitting TRBD2. Germline V lookup: CDR1 SGHNT, CDR2 YENEEA. V was clipped by 5 bases and J by 0 bases; unmatched bases: 5. CDR3 length equals 16 residues. Full variable domain (remainder filled in from reference TRBV11-3 and TRBJ2-3): EAGVVQSPRYKIIEKKQPVAFWCNPISGHNTLYWYLQNLGQGPELLIRYENEEAVDDSQLPKDRFSAERLKGVDSTLKIQPAELGDSAVYLCASSPGTSESTDTQYFGPGTRLTVL.

The V call is TRBV5-5, the J call TRBJ1-6; tentatively, D is TRBD1 (5 bases). There are 15 residues in the CDR3. Germline V gives CDR1 SGHKS, CDR2 YYEKEE (reference sequence). Trimming shortened V by 3 bases and J by 7 bases, and 14 bases separated the two germline ends. CDR3 DNA: TGTGCCAGCAGCTACTCCCAGGGCTACAATTCACCCCTCCACTTT. This translates into CASSYSQGYNSPLHF.

The CDR3 here is CASSRNGVKLFF. CDR3 sequence (DNA): TGTGCCAGCAGCCGAAACGGAGTGAAACTGTTTTTT. This chain joins TRBV14 and TRBJ1-4, with D uncertain. Trimming cost V 4 bases and J 11 bases, with 11 bases left between them. Germline V gene data show CDR1 as SGHDN and CDR2 as FVKESK. This CDR3 region has 12 residues.

The V call is TRBV6-5, the J call TRBJ2-7, with 8 nucleotides matching TRBD2. Germline values: CDR1 MNHEY, CDR2 SVGAGI. CDR3 length: 15 amino acids. V dropped 6 bases and J dropped 2; count of bases not matched to a gene: 9. The CDR3 loop reads CASRGIAGMAYEQYF. CDR3 coding DNA: TGTGCCAGCAGGGGGATAGCGGGGATGGCCTACGAGCAGTACTTC.

This CDR3 reads CASSLGEPATDTQYF. CDR3 sequence (DNA): TGTGCCAGCAGCTTAGGAGAGCCTGCCACAGATACGCAGTATTTT. This chain joins TRBV7-6 and TRBJ2-3; D not resolved. The CDR3 loop spans 15 amino acids. CDR1 SGHVS and CDR2 FNYEAQ come from the germline V gene. The V end lost 1 base, the J end lost 2 bases, and 10 bases lay between the germline ends.

The rearrangement uses TRBV11-2 and TRBJ1-4; 8 positions match TRBD1. The CDR3 runs to 14 residues. The germline gives CDR1 SGHAT, CDR2 FQNNGV. The V and J ends lost 3 bases and 8 bases, in that order; junction bases with no gene match: 5. Here the CDR3 DNA reads TGTGCCAGCAGCTTCGGGACAGGATGGGAAAAACTGTTTTTT. Translating it yields CASSFGTGWEKLFF.

The rearrangement uses TRBV7-9 and TRBJ2-3; 7 bases line up with TRBD2. Germline CDR1 and CDR2: SEHNR and FQNEAQ (reference sequence). The ends lost 3 bases at V and 4 bases at J; junction bases unmatched: 10. This CDR3 has 16 residues. The CDR3 is CASSFMTSLMADTQYF. The CDR3 DNA is TGTGCCAGCAGCTTTATGACTAGCCTAATGGCAGATACGCAGTATTTT. Filled out from reference TRBV7-9 and TRBJ2-3, the complete variable domain reads DTGVSQNPRHKITKRGQNVTFRCDPISEHNRLYWYRQTLGQGPEFLTYFQNEAQLEKSRLLSDRFSAERPKGSFSTLEIQRTEQGDSAMYLCASSFMTSLMADTQYFGPGTRLTVL.

This chain links TRBV5-1 with TRBJ1-1; tentative D call: TRBD1 (6 bases). CDR1 is SGHRS, CDR2 YFSETQ, per germline. The CDR3 is 14 residues long. V gave up 0 bases and J gave up 4 bases, with 10 bases separating them. The CDR3 sequence is CASSLDRVGTEAFF. CDR3 nucleotide sequence: TGCGCCAGCAGCTTGGACAGGGTTGGCACTGAAGCTTTCTTT.

The CDR3 coding sequence is TGCAGCGTTGAAAAGGGGGAAGGCTATGGCTACACCTTC. It codes for CSVEKGEGYGYTF. The chain employs TRBV29-1 and TRBJ1-2; D might be TRBD1 (6 bases). The V end was cut by 2 bases, the J end by 4 bases, with 11 bases between. Germline-derived CDR1 and CDR2 are SQVTM and ANQGSEA. This CDR3 spans 13 amino acids.

A remark on this clone: The junction departs from germline at one end; a sequencing error may be responsible. The rearrangement joins TRBV5-1 to TRBJ2-2; D may be TRBD1 (6 bases). Germline CDR1 is SGHRS and CDR2 is YFSETQ. The CDR3 has 15 residues. The CDR3 spells CASSPRTANIGELFF. CDR3 nucleotides: TGCGCCAGCAGCCCTAGGACAGCAAACATCGGGGAGCTGTTTTTT.

The rearrangement joins TRBV11-1 to TRBJ1-1, with a possible D match to TRBD1 (5 bases). There are 14 residues in the CDR3. V was trimmed by 3 bases and J by 2 bases, leaving 10 bases between them. Germline CDR1 reads SGHAT; CDR2 reads FQDESV (reference sequence). As DNA, the CDR3 is TGTGCCAGCAGCTTCGACAGATCCAACACTGAAGCTTTCTTT. Its protein product is CASSFDRSNTEAFF.

The V call is TRBV9, the J call TRBJ2-3; a weak D match, TRBD2 (6 bases). This CDR3 has 12 residues. Germline V gene data show CDR1 as SGDLS and CDR2 as YYNGEE. V dropped 2 bases and J dropped 5 bases, with 6 bases sitting between them. The DNA of the CDR3 is TGTGCCAGCAGCGTGGGAGGAGATACGCAGTATTTT. Protein sequence: CASSVGGDTQYF. Drawing the rest from reference TRBV9 and TRBJ2-3, the complete variable domain is DSGVTQTPKHLITATGQRVTLRCSPRSGDLSVYWYQQSLDQGLQFLIQYYNGEERAKGNILERFSAQQFPDLHSELNLSSLELGDSALYFCASSVGGDTQYFGPGTRLTVL.

The V and J genes are TRBV7-3 and TRBJ2-3, with D perhaps TRBD1 (6 bases). The CDR3 loop spans 15 amino acids. Per germline, CDR1 SGHTA and CDR2 FQGTGA. V dropped 5 bases and J dropped 4 bases, with 16 bases sitting between them. The CDR3 DNA follows: TGTGCCAGCAGCCCAGGACAGCCCCGGGCAGATACGCAGTATTTT. This translates into CASSPGQPRADTQYF.

This clone was seen only once. The chain links TRBV19 to TRBJ2-1; D possibly corresponds to TRBD1 (5 bases). Germline loops: CDR1 LNHDA, CDR2 SQIVND (reference sequence). V dropped 3 bases and J dropped 9 bases, with 12 bases sitting between them. The CDR3 contains 13 residues. The CDR3 loop is CASSIVGASEQFF. CDR3 nucleotide sequence: TGTGCCAGTAGTATCGTTGGGGCGAGTGAGCAGTTCTTC.

V gene TRBV5-4 combines with J gene TRBJ2-4, with D tentatively TRBD2 (6 bases). The CDR3 has 17 residues. V gave up 0 bases and J gave up 0 bases, with 13 bases separating them. CDR1 is SGHNT and CDR2 is YYREEE in the germline V gene (reference sequence). This CDR3 reads CASSLEPGVGAKNIQYF. The CDR3 coding sequence is TGTGCCAGCAGCTTGGAGCCGGGGGTGGGAGCCAAAAACATTCAGTACTTC.

This clone was recorded once. The CDR3 DNA sequence: TGTGCCGGGGGACTAGCGGTGTCCTACGAGCAGTACTTC. Its translation is CAGGLAVSYEQYF. V and J are TRBV2 and TRBJ2-7; TRBD2 matches 11 bases. The CDR3 is 13 residues long. The germline CDR1 and CDR2 sequences are SNHLY and FYNNEI. The V and J ends lost 11 bases and 1 base, in that order; junction bases with no gene match: 4. Together with reference TRBV2 and TRBJ2-7, the CDR3 gives the full variable domain: EPEVTQTPSHQVTQMGQEVILRCVPISNHLYFYWYRQILGQKVEFLVSFYNNEISEKSEIFDDQFSVERPDGSNFTLKIRSTKLEDSAMYFCAGGLAVSYEQYFGPGTRLTVT.

The rearrangement joins TRBV3-1 (or the pseudogene TRBV3-2) to TRBJ2-7, with 8 bases fitting TRBD2. This CDR3 is 15 amino acids long. With V trimmed by 4 bases and J by 2 bases, 7 bases remained unmatched. Germline-derived CDR1 and CDR2 are LGHDT and YNNKEL (reference sequence). CDR3 in amino acids: CASSRLTSGPYEQYF. The CDR3 DNA reads TGTGCCAGCAGCCGGCTCACTAGCGGTCCCTACGAGCAGTACTTC.

The gene calls are TRBV7-9 and TRBJ2-7; 8 bases are a match to TRBD1. Germline CDR1 is SEHNR and CDR2 is FQNEAQ (reference sequence). The CDR3 consists of 16 residues. V was clipped by 5 bases and J by 6 bases; unmatched bases: 15. The CDR3 region is CASSHGTGWAVSEQYF. The CDR3 coding sequence is TGTGCCAGCAGCCACGGGACAGGTTGGGCGGTTAGCGAGCAGTACTTC.

This clone occurred a few times. The chain couples TRBV5-1 to TRBJ2-2; 7 nucleotides align to TRBD1. Germline trimming cut 8 bases from V and 5 bases from J; bases unmatched to any gene: 27. CDR1 is SGHRS and CDR2 is YFSETQ in the germline V gene. This CDR3 region has 20 residues. The CDR3 reads CARKKNLESTQRQGTGELFF. The CDR3 DNA sequence: TGCGCCAGGAAGAAGAACTTAGAATCAACCCAAAGACAGGGTACCGGGGAGCTGTTTTTT.

The chain recombines TRBV29-1 with TRBJ1-1, with TRBD1 identical over 7 bases. The CDR3 spans 12 residues. Germline assignment: CDR1 SQVTM and CDR2 ANQGSEA. The V gene end was trimmed by 4 bases and the J gene end by 3 bases; junction bases not matched to a gene: 2. For the CDR3, the DNA is TGCAGCGTTGGACAGGGCCACACTGAAGCTTTCTTT. Translation gives CSVGQGHTEAFF.